This T cell receptor beta chain was retrieved from a study of shared clonotypes between healthy human individuals. Study results and limitations: Large depth notwithstanding, sorted-subset sequencing proved incomplete by rarefaction. Shared clonotypes: approximately 5% naive CD4, around 3.4% naive CD8, 2.3% memory CD4, 0.4% memory CD8.

Germline V gene sequence: CDR1 GTSNPN, CDR2 SVGIG (reference sequence). Deletions cut 2 bases from V and 7 bases from J, with 11 bases between. The CDR3 extends over 12 amino acids. Positively selected for CCR7, the CD45RO-negative cells used as naive CD8 cells excluded terminally differentiated effector memory CD45RA+ cells. Note on this clone: What it recognizes is unknown. The same CDR3 is also encoded by other DNA sequences in this sample.

Per the study methods: There were no quality scores in the junction-only immunoSEQ sequences, so filtering differed. Here immunoSEQ multiplex PCR was the method, and the copy in TCRdb shows in-frame clones only, minus some. The DNA was the basis for D and trimming; V, J and clone size are from that table. The table lists about 2.1 million clones, 90% to 95% of them singletons. The specimen was naive CD8+ T cells from PBMCs. This chain uses TRBV30 with TRBJ1-1; D is unclear. The clonotype comes from a man aged 18 to 29 in good health. Some clones in this sample may be carry-over from other donors' samples. The CDR3 sequence is CAWSFGSDEAFF. Here the CDR3 DNA reads TGTGCCTGGAGTTTTGGGAGTGATGAAGCTTTCTTT.